This T cell receptor beta chain was found in a study of human T cells and chemical hapten exposure. A few counts support this clonotype. TCRdb re-analysed the RACE reads in MiXCR, keeping a single row per CDR3 protein. The sample records about 82,000 distinct CDR3 sequences, 6% to 8.5% being singletons. Time point reported: patch test 2, 6 weeks after DPC sensitization. The treatment denotes: therapeutic diphenylcyclopropenone sensitization with weekly scalp DPC. V dropped 0 bases and J dropped 4; count of bases not matched to a gene: 5. Germline CDR1 and CDR2: GTSNPN and SVGIG (reference sequence). The CDR3 covers 17 residues.

Material: whole blood, obtained in connection with sensitization to the hapten diphenylcyclopropenone (DPC). The receptor comes from a woman in her twenties or thirties with alopecia areata. Some clones in this sample may be carry-over from other donors' samples. V usage is TRBV30 and J usage is TRBJ2-2; 13 bases align to TRBD2. CDR3 residues: CAWSVPGLAGSTGELFF. DNA of the CDR3: TGTGCCTGGAGTGTACCGGGACTAGCGGGGAGCACCGGGGAGCTGTTTTTT.